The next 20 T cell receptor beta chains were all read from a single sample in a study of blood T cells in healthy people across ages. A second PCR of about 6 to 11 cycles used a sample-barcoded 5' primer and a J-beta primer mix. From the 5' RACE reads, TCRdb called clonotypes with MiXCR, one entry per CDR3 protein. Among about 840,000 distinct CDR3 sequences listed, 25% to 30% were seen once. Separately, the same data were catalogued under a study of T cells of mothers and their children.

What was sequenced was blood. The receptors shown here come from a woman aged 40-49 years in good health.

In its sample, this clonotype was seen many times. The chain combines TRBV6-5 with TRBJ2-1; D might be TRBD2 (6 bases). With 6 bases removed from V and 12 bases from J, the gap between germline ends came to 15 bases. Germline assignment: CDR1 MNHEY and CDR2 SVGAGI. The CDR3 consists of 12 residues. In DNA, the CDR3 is TGTGCCAGCAGCCCCGGAGGGGACGGGCAGTTCTTC. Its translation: CASSPGGDGQFF.

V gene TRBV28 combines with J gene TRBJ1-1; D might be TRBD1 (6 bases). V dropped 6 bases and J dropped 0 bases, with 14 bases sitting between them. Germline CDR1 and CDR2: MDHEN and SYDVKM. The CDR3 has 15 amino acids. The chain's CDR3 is CASRPWGGVNTEAFF. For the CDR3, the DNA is TGTGCCAGCAGACCCTGGGGGGGCGTGAACACTGAAGCTTTCTTT.

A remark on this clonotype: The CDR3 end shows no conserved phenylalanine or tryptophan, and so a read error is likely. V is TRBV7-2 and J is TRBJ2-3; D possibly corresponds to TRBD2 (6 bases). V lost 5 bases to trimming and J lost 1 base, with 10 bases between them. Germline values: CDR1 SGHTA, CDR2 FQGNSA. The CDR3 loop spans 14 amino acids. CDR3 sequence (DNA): TGTGCCAGCAGCCGCCCGGGGGGCACAGATACGCAGTATTTA. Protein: CASSRPGGTDTQYL.

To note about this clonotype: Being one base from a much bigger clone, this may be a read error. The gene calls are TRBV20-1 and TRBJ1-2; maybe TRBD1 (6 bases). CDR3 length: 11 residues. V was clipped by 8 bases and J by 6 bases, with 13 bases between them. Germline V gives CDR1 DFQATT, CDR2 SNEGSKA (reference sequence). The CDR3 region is CSTTKGDGYTF. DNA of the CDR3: TGCAGTACTACGAAGGGGGATGGCTACACCTTC.

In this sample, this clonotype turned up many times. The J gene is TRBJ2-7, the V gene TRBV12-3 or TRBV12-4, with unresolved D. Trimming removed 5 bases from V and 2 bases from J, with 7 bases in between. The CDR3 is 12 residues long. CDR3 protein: CASSQKPYEQYF. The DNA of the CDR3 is TGTGCCAGCAGTCAAAAGCCCTACGAGCAGTACTTC.

The CDR3 loop is CATSRDHRDYEQYF. The CDR3 DNA is TGTGCCACCAGCAGAGATCACCGGGACTACGAGCAGTACTTC. This chain uses TRBV15 with TRBJ2-7; a possible D gene is TRBD2 (5 bases). CDR3 length: 14 residues. The germline V gene encodes CDR1 LNHNV and CDR2 YYDKDF (reference sequence). V was cut by 0 bases and J by 3 bases, with 9 bases left in between.

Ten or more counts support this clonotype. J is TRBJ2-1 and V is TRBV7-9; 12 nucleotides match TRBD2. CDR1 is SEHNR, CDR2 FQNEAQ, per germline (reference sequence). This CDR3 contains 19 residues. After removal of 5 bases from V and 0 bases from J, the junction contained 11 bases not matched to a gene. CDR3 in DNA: TGTGCCAGCAGCCCAAGACTAGCGGGGGCCGCCGACTCCTACAATGAGCAGTTCTTC. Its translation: CASSPRLAGAADSYNEQFF.

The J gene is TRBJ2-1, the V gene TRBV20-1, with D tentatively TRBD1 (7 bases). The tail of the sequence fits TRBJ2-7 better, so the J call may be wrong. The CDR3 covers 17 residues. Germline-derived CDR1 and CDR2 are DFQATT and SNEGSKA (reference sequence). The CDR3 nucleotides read TGCAGTGCTAGGGAAAAGGGGGGACAGTTCTCCTACAATGAGCAGTACTTC. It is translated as CSAREKGGQFSYNEQYF.

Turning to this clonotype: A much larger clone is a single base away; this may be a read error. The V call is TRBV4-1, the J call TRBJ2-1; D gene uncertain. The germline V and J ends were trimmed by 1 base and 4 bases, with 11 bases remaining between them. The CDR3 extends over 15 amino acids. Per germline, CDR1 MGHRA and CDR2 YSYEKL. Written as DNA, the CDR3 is TGCGCCAGCAGCCAAGCTGGGTCAGGATACAATGAGCAGTTCTTC. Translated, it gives CASSQAGSGYNEQFF.

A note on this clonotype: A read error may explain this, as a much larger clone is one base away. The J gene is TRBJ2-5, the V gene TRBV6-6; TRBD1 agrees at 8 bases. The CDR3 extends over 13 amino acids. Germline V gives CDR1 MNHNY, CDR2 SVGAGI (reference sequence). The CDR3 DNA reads TGTGTCAGTAGGACAGGGAAACTCGAGACCCAGTACTTC. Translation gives CVSRTGKLETQYF.

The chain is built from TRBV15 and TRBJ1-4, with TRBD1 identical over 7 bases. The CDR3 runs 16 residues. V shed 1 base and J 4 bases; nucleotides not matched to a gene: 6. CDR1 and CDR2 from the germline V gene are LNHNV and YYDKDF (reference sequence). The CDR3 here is CATSRGPGTVNEKLFF. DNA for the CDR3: TGTGCCACCAGCAGAGGGCCCGGGACAGTTAATGAAAAACTGTTTTTT.

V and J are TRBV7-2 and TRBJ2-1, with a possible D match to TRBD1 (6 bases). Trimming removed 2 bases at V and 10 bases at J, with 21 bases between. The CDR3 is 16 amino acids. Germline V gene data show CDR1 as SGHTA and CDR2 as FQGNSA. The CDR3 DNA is TGTGCCAGCAGCTTAAGAGGGGGTTACCTTCAGGAGGAGCAGTTCTTC. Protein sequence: CASSLRGGYLQEEQFF.

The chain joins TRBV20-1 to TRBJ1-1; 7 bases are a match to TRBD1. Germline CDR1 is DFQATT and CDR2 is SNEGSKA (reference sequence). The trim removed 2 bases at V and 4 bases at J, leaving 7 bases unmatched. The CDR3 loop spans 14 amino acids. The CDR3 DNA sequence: TGCAGTGCTAGACGTCCAGGGGGGAGCACTGAAGCTTTCTTT. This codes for CSARRPGGSTEAFF.

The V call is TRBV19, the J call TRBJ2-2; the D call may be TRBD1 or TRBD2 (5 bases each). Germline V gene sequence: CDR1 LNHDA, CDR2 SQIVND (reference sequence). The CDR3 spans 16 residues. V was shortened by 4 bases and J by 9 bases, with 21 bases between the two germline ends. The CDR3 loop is CASSTEGNIGVRELFF. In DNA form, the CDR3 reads TGTGCCAGTAGTACAGAGGGGAACATAGGGGTCCGGGAGCTGTTTTTT.

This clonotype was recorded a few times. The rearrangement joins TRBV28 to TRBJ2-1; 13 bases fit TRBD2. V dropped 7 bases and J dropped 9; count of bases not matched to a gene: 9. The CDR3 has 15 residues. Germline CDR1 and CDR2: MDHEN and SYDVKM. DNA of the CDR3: TGTGCCAGCAACTCTGGGACTAGCGGGGCCCCTGAGCAGTTCTTC. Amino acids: CASNSGTSGAPEQFF. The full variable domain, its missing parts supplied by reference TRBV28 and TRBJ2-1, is DVKVTQSSRYLVKRTGEKVFLECVQDMDHENMFWYRQDPGLGLRLIYFSYDVKMKEKGDIPEGYSVSREKKERFSLILESASTNQTSMYLCASNSGTSGAPEQFFGPGTRLTVL.

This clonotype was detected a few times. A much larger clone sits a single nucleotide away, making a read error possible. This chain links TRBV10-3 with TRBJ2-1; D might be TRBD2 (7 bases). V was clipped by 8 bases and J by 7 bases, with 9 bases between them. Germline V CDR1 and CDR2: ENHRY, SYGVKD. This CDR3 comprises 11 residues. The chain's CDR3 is CAIGRGNEQFF. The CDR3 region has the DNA TGTGCCATCGGGAGGGGGAATGAGCAGTTCTTC.

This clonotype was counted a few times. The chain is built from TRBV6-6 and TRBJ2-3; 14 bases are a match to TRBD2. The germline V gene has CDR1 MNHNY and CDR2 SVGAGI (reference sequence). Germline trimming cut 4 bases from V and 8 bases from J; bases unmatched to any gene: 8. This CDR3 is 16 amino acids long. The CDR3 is CASSSSGTSGGGTQYF. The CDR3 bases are TGTGCCAGCAGTTCGTCCGGGACTAGCGGGGGAGGTACGCAGTATTTT.

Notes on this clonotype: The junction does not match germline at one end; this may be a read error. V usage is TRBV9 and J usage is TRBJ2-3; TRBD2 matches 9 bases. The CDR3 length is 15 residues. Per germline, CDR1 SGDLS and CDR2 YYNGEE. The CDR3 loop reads CASSVSGTSTGTQYF. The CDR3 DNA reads TGTGCCAGCAGCGTCTCCGGGACTAGCACAGGTACGCAGTATTTT.

CDR3 in DNA: TGCGCCAGCAGCCAAGACGGGTCTATAGGTCAGCCCCAGCATTTT. Translating gives CASSQDGSIGQPQHF. This chain links TRBV4-3 with TRBJ1-5; D is unclear. This CDR3 is 15 amino acids long. CDR1 and CDR2 from the germline V gene are LGHNA and YSLEER. V was cut by 0 bases and J by 6 bases, with 12 bases left in between.

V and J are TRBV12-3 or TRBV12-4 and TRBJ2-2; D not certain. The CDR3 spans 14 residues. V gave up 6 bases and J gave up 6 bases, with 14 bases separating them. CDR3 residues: CASRLEDHAGELFF. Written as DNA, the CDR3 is TGTGCCAGCAGGCTAGAGGATCATGCCGGGGAGCTGTTTTTT.